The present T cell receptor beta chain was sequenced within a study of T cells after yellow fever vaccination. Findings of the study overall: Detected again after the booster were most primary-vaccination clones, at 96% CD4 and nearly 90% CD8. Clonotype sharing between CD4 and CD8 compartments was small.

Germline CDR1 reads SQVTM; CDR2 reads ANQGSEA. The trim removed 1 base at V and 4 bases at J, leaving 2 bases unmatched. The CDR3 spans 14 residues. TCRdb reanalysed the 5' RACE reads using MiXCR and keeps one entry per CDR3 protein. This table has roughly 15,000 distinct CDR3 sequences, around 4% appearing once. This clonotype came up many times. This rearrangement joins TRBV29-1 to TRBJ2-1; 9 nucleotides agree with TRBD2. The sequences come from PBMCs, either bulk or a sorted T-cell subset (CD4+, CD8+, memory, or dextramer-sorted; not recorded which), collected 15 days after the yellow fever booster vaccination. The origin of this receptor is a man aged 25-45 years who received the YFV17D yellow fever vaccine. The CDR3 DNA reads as TGCAGCGTTGAAGGTAGCGGGAGATACAATGAGCAGTTCTTC. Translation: CSVEGSGRYNEQFF.